This T cell receptor (beta chain) was profiled in a study of vaccination and CD4 T cells after COVID-19. Study information: The convalescents, six males and four females, included two who were Hispanic. Control cultures were given a CEFX pool, an HIV-1 Nef pool, or no peptide.

The CDR3 is made up of 11 amino acids. Germline CDR1 reads MDHEN; CDR2 reads SYDVKM. V lost 6 bases, J lost 5 bases, and 5 bases lay in between. The Oncomine TCR Beta short-read assay was applied to DNA of cultured CD4+ T cells. TCRdb passed the PCR reads through MiXCR, listing each CDR3 protein once. The sample has roughly 15,000 distinct CDR3 sequences, less than 55% seen once. Remarks on this clonotype: Its specificity is not known.

The treatment here: approximately nine-day PBMC culture with coronavirus spike peptide pools or control peptides (ViraFEST assay). The rearrangement joins TRBV28 to TRBJ1-5; D ambiguous. This TCR was recovered from a human donor who had recovered from COVID-19. Specimen: CD4+ T cells from blood, cultured in vitro. The CDR3 spells CASSLDQPQHF. In nucleotides, the CDR3 is TGTGCCAGCAGCTTAGATCAGCCCCAGCATTTT.